One sample yielded the 19 T cell receptor beta chains listed below, sequenced in a study of control samples from healthy donors and cancer patients. TCRdb's table, derived via immunoSEQ multiplex PCR, lists solely in-frame clones and lacks some. This table has some 67,000 clones, more than 70% appearing once. The sequenced sample consisted of PBMCs. The receptors were gathered from a woman aged 45 to 65 with head and neck cancer.

The chain carries TRBV28 and TRBJ1-5; maybe TRBD1 (6 bases). The germline V and J ends were trimmed by 3 bases and 2 bases, with 17 bases remaining between them. CDR1 and CDR2 (germline): MDHEN, SYDVKM. The CDR3 contains 17 residues. The CDR3 DNA reads TGTGCCAGCAGTTTCAGGGCAGGGGCGGTCGGCAATCAGCCCCAGCATTTT. Amino acid sequence: CASSFRAGAVGNQPQHF.

The gene calls are TRBV10-3 and TRBJ2-3; the match to TRBD2 covers 8 bases. This CDR3 contains 20 residues. Looked up from germline, CDR1 is ENHRY and CDR2 is SYGVKD. V trimming: 0 bases; J trimming: 3 bases; junction bases outside the gene matches: 17. The CDR3 protein is CAISESTGGQAQGLTDTQYF. The CDR3 DNA reads TGTGCCATCAGTGAGTCGACGGGGGGGCAAGCGCAGGGGTTGACAGATACGCAGTATTTT.

The V call is TRBV4-1, the J call TRBJ2-7; D gene unclear. Trimming took off 1 base at V and 7 bases at J, with 17 bases between the two ends. In germline, CDR1 is MGHRA, CDR2 YSYEKL. The CDR3 spans 15 residues. CDR3 nucleotide sequence: TGCGCCAGCAGCCAAGGTCGGCAGACCCTTCGGGAGCAGTACTTC. This translates into CASSQGRQTLREQYF.

Concerning this clone: Other DNA sequences in the sample encode the same CDR3. The J gene is TRBJ1-3, the V gene TRBV7-3; D gene unclear. CDR1 and CDR2 (germline): SGHTA, FQGTGA. This CDR3 region has 14 residues. Trimming removed 3 bases at V and 1 base at J, with 7 bases between. The CDR3, as DNA: TGTGCCAGCAGCTTGGAGGGTTCTGGAAACACCATATATTTT. Translation: CASSLEGSGNTIYF.

This clone is a singleton in its sample. This chain joins TRBV7-2 and TRBJ2-4; D possibly corresponds to TRBD2 (7 bases). The CDR3 has 13 amino acids. The V gene's germline CDR1 is SGHTA and CDR2 FQGNSA. Trimming left V 5 bases short and J 9 bases short, with 14 bases between. In nucleotides, the CDR3 is TGTGCCAGCAGCCGCCGGGGGGCTGGCATTCAGTACTTC. Translated, it gives CASSRRGAGIQYF.

This clone was observed once. CDR3 region: CASSIEGTGVGYTF. As DNA, the CDR3 is TGTGCCAGTAGTATAGAAGGGACAGGGGTCGGCTACACCTTC. V gene TRBV19 combines with J gene TRBJ1-2; 10 bases align to TRBD1. The CDR3 consists of 14 residues. The V segment lost 0 bases and the J segment 8 bases; nucleotides outside the gene matches: 3. The germline V gene has CDR1 LNHDA and CDR2 SQIVND (reference sequence).

The chain links TRBV4-2 to TRBJ2-3; 12 nucleotides match TRBD2. The trim removed 4 bases at V and 5 bases at J, leaving 4 bases unmatched. This CDR3 contains 15 residues. Per the germline V gene, CDR1 is LGHNA and CDR2 is YNFKEQ. CDR3: CASSRLAGELDTQYF. CDR3 bases: TGTGCCAGCAGCCGACTAGCGGGGGAGTTAGATACGCAGTATTTT.

This clone was detected only once. The CDR3 DNA reads TGTGCCAGCAGCCAGGAGGCAGGGGCGCCCGGGGAGCTGTTTTTT. Translated: CASSQEAGAPGELFF. The V gene is TRBV3-1 (or the pseudogene TRBV3-2), the J gene TRBJ2-2; a possible D gene is TRBD1 (6 bases). The CDR3 is 15 amino acids. Between the trimmed V and J ends, which lost 3 bases and 6 bases, there was a span of 14 bases. CDR1 and CDR2 from the germline V gene are LGHDT and YNNKEL (reference sequence).

This sequence joins TRBV27 and TRBJ1-2; 8 nucleotides align to TRBD1. V shed 6 bases and J 4 bases; nucleotides not matched to a gene: 7. Per the germline V gene, CDR1 is MNHEY and CDR2 is SMNVEV (reference sequence). This CDR3 contains 14 residues. CDR3: CASRGAQGAYGYTF. The CDR3 coding sequence is TGTGCCAGCAGAGGAGCCCAGGGGGCCTATGGCTACACCTTC.

The chain joins TRBV10-3 to TRBJ1-1; TRBD1 is a possible D gene (6 bases). Germline-derived CDR1 and CDR2 are ENHRY and SYGVKD. The V gene lost 10 bases and the J gene lost 2 bases, with 17 bases spanning the gap. The CDR3 runs to 14 residues. The CDR3 loop reads CATQRSGGNTEAFF. CDR3 in DNA: TGTGCCACCCAGCGGTCGGGGGGCAACACTGAAGCTTTCTTT.

This clone was counted a single time. This rearrangement joins TRBV28 to TRBJ1-2; D is unclear. V was shortened by 2 bases and J by 9 bases, with 13 bases between the two germline ends. This CDR3 contains 13 residues. Germline V gene data show CDR1 as MDHEN and CDR2 as SYDVKM. The CDR3 protein is CASSLAGFRSYTF. The CDR3 DNA reads TGTGCCAGCAGTTTAGCGGGGTTCAGAAGCTACACCTTC.

This clone was seen a few times. This chain's CDR3 is CASSLTKDTQYF. The CDR3 DNA reads TGCGCCAGCAGCTTAACTAAAGATACGCAGTATTTT. The chain is built from TRBV5-1 and TRBJ2-3; D gene uncertain. CDR1 is SGHRS, CDR2 YFSETQ, per germline. V was cut by 2 bases and J by 5 bases, with 6 bases left in between. The CDR3 extends over 12 amino acids. Variable domain in full (rest from reference TRBV5-1 and TRBJ2-3): KAGVTQTPRYLIKTRGQQVTLSCSPISGHRSVSWYQQTPGQGLQFLFEYFSETQRNKGNFPGRFSGRQFSNSRSEMNVSTLELGDSALYLCASSLTKDTQYFGPGTRLTVL.

The chain has TRBV29-1 and TRBJ1-1; D is undetermined. The germline V gene has CDR1 SQVTM and CDR2 ANQGSEA. The CDR3 is 12 amino acids. V lost 4 bases and J 4 bases, leaving 10 bases between the germline ends. The CDR3: CSVGRPGTEAFF. CDR3 sequence (DNA): TGCAGCGTTGGTAGACCGGGCACTGAAGCTTTCTTT.

The chain carries TRBV6-5 and TRBJ2-3, with D hard to call. The V end was cut by 4 bases, the J end by 1 base, with 9 bases between. This CDR3 contains 14 residues. Per germline, CDR1 MNHEY and CDR2 SVGAGI. The CDR3 nucleotides read TGTGCCAGCAGTTTGGCCAGCCGCACAGATACGCAGTATTTT. Translation gives CASSLASRTDTQYF.

This clone has just one count. The gene calls are TRBV30 and TRBJ2-4; the match to TRBD1 covers 8 bases. The CDR3 spans 14 residues. J gave up 7 bases and V 0 bases, and 5 bases lay outside the gene matches. CDR1 is GTSNPN and CDR2 is SVGIG in the germline V gene (reference sequence). The CDR3 DNA reads TGTGCCTGGAGTGTTGACAGGGGAAGGAACATTCAGTACTTC. Protein: CAWSVDRGRNIQYF. The variable domain in full, with the rest retrieved from reference TRBV30 and TRBJ2-4, is SQTIHQWPATLVQPVGSPLSLECTVEGTSNPNLYWYRQAAGRGLQLLFYSVGIGQISSEVPQNLSASRPQDRQFILSSKKLLLSDSGFYLCAWSVDRGRNIQYFGAGTRLSVL.

The CDR3 spells CASSYSGGTEAFF. CDR3 DNA sequence: TGTGCCAGCAGTTACTCCGGGGGCACTGAAGCTTTCTTT. The chain carries TRBV6-6 and TRBJ1-1, with D perhaps matching TRBD1 (5 bases). CDR3 length: 13 amino acids. Trimming pared 0 bases from V and 4 bases from J, leaving 6 bases between. Germline V CDR1 and CDR2: MNHNY, SVGAGI (reference sequence).

This clone was found a few times. This sample includes further DNA sequences coding for the same CDR3. The gene calls are TRBV7-9 and TRBJ2-7; no clear D gene. The germline V gene has CDR1 SEHNR and CDR2 FQNEAQ (reference sequence). CDR3 length equals 12 residues. Trimming shortened V by 2 bases and J by 2 bases, and 4 bases separated the two germline ends. The CDR3, as DNA: TGTGCCAGCAGCTTAACCACCTACGAGCAGTACTTC. Residues: CASSLTTYEQYF.

Note on this clone: Mismatch with germline at one junction end may stem from a read error. Other DNA sequences in this sample translate to the same CDR3. The V call is TRBV5-1, the J call TRBJ1-1; unclear D gene. The germline gives CDR1 SGHRS, CDR2 YFSETQ. The CDR3 is 14 amino acids. As DNA, the CDR3 is TGCGCCAGTAGCTTGGCACGTGGGGACACTGAAGCTTTCTTT. Translated: CASSLARGDTEAFF.

The gene calls are TRBV5-1 and TRBJ2-1, with TRBD2 identical over 8 bases. Germline trimming cut 0 bases from V and 0 bases from J; bases unmatched to any gene: 2. The CDR3 has 16 amino acids. Germline CDR1 reads SGHRS; CDR2 reads YFSETQ. This chain's CDR3 is CASSLGAGGSYNEQFF. Here the CDR3 DNA reads TGCGCCAGCAGCTTGGGTGCGGGGGGCTCCTACAATGAGCAGTTCTTC.